This TCR beta chain emerged from a study of shared clonotypes between healthy human individuals. Whole-study results and caveats: Rarefaction revealed incomplete sorted-subset sequencing despite large depth. Only blood underwent sampling, and tissue repertoires likely differ.

This clone was seen once. Its antigen is still unknown. Generated by immunoSEQ multiplex PCR, the TCRdb table keeps only in-frame clones and is missing some. The sample holds roughly 1.5 million clones; 98% are singletons and the top ten take about 0.4%. The CDR3 totals 16 residues. CDR1 is MGHRA and CDR2 is YSYEKL in the germline V gene. V lost 1 base and J lost 4; bases outside the gene matches: 7. The sequence was collected from a man aged 25 to 40 in good health. Sequenced material: naive CD4+ T cells sorted from blood. The subset is: CD45RA+ positively selected. V gene TRBV4-1 combines with J gene TRBJ1-2, with TRBD1 identical over 9 bases. The CDR3 DNA sequence: TGCGCCAGCAGCCAAGCCCCATCGGACAGGGGCTATGGCTACACCTTC. Translated: CASSQAPSDRGYGYTF.